The 23 T cell receptor beta chains presented below share a single source sample, sequenced in a study of blood T cell repertoires in COVID-19. TCRdb's table, derived via immunoSEQ multiplex PCR, lists solely in-frame clones and lacks some. The sample has 200,000 to 250,000 clones, roughly 82% seen once. Specimen: peripheral blood. These receptors all stem from a woman aged 70-85 years with acute or convalescent COVID-19.

The chain employs TRBV6-4 and TRBJ1-2; D not certain. CDR1 MRHNA and CDR2 SNTAGT come from the germline V gene. Trimming shortened V by 2 bases and J by 8 bases, and 15 bases separated the two germline ends. The CDR3 is made up of 14 amino acids. CDR3 nucleotide sequence: TGTGCCAGCAGTGACGGGTGGGCCGCCAGGGGCTACACCTTC. Translated, it gives CASSDGWAARGYTF.

Turning to this clone: Other DNA sequences within the sample encode an identical CDR3. V and J are TRBV2 and TRBJ1-5; D ambiguous. Germline V CDR1 and CDR2: SNHLY, FYNNEI. CDR3 length equals 14 residues. V was cut by 3 bases and J by 6 bases, with 12 bases left in between. The CDR3 spells CASSDRGVGQPQHF. The CDR3 DNA sequence: TGTGCCAGCAGTGACCGGGGAGTAGGTCAGCCCCAGCATTTT. The full variable domain, in which reference TRBV2 and TRBJ1-5 provide the parts outside the CDR3, is EPEVTQTPSHQVTQMGQEVILRCVPISNHLYFYWYRQILGQKVEFLVSFYNNEISEKSEIFDDQFSVERPDGSNFTLKIRSTKLEDSAMYFCASSDRGVGQPQHFGDGTRLSIL.

The chain is built from TRBV28 and TRBJ2-4; TRBD2 matches 7 bases. The trim removed 7 bases at V and 0 bases at J, leaving 6 bases unmatched. CDR3 size: 15 residues. CDR1 MDHEN and CDR2 SYDVKM come from the germline V gene. The CDR3 coding sequence is TGTGCCAGCAATCGGGGGGTCATAGCCAAAAACATTCAGTACTTC. Translation: CASNRGVIAKNIQYF.

J is TRBJ1-2 and V is TRBV10-1; D not resolved. The V gene lost 2 bases and the J gene lost 6 bases, with 13 bases spanning the gap. The germline CDR1 and CDR2 sequences are WNHNN and SYGVQD (reference sequence). This CDR3 has 14 residues. CDR3 amino acids: CASSETPGSDGYTF. CDR3 in DNA: TGCGCCAGCAGTGAGACTCCGGGATCGGATGGCTACACCTTC.

Of note for this clone: Other DNA variants within this sample encode the same CDR3. The chain carries TRBV14 and TRBJ1-6; no firm D call. This CDR3 comprises 14 residues. CDR1 and CDR2 (germline): SGHDN, FVKESK. Trimming removed 4 bases at V and 4 bases at J, with 8 bases between. The CDR3 is CASSPGGYNSPLHF. CDR3 DNA sequence: TGTGCCAGCAGCCCCGGAGGTTATAATTCACCCCTCCACTTT. The whole variable domain, filled in from reference TRBV14 and TRBJ1-6, reads EAGVTQFPSHSVIEKGQTVTLRCDPISGHDNLYWYRRVMGKEIKFLLHFVKESKQDESGMPNNRFLAERTGGTYSTLKVQPAELEDSGVYFCASSPGGYNSPLHFGNGTRLTVT.

This sequence joins TRBV2 and TRBJ2-7; TRBD1 matches 8 bases. V shed 11 bases and J 2 bases; nucleotides not matched to a gene: 11. Per germline, CDR1 SNHLY and CDR2 FYNNEI. The CDR3 is 14 residues long. The CDR3 here is CAGRRTGLTYEQYF. The CDR3 nucleotides read TGTGCCGGCCGTCGGACAGGGCTGACCTACGAGCAGTACTTC.

The rearrangement uses TRBV5-8 and TRBJ1-4; tentative D call: TRBD1 (5 bases). Per germline, CDR1 SGHTS and CDR2 YDEGEE. Trimming removed 3 bases from V and 3 bases from J, with 12 bases in between. The CDR3 is 15 residues long. The CDR3 loop reads CASSSEGLANEKLFF. CDR3 in DNA: TGTGCCAGCAGCTCGGAGGGGCTGGCTAATGAAAAACTGTTTTTT.

The chain has TRBV7-9 and TRBJ1-6, with D unresolved. CDR1 is SEHNR, CDR2 FQNEAQ, per germline (reference sequence). Trimming shortened V by 1 base and J by 12 bases, and 10 bases separated the two germline ends. This CDR3 is 13 amino acids long. In DNA form, the CDR3 reads TGTGCCAGCAGCTTAGGGGTAGGGAGACCCCTCCACTTT. Translation gives CASSLGVGRPLHF.

This chain links TRBV2 with TRBJ1-5, with D perhaps TRBD1 (6 bases). Germline loops: CDR1 SNHLY, CDR2 FYNNEI. The CDR3 sequence is 15 residues long. The V and J ends lost 4 bases and 1 base respectively, with 11 bases between them. The CDR3 region has the DNA TGTGCCAGCAGTGGGGGGCTGGTAAGCAATCAGCCCCAGCATTTT. This gives the protein CASSGGLVSNQPQHF.

This clone was detected once. This sequence joins TRBV5-8 and TRBJ1-2; 10 nucleotides line up with TRBD1. This CDR3 spans 15 amino acids. Germline CDR1 and CDR2: SGHTS and YDEGEE. The J segment lost 4 bases and the V segment lost 2 bases, leaving 5 bases of the junction unmatched. The CDR3 DNA follows: TGTGCCAGCAGCTTAGGACAGGGGGATGTCTATGGCTACACCTTC. Translated: CASSLGQGDVYGYTF.

The chain employs TRBV7-8 and TRBJ2-3, with D uncertain. Per germline, CDR1 SGHVS and CDR2 FQNEAQ. The V end lost 3 bases, the J end lost 2 bases, and 9 bases lay between the germline ends. CDR3 length equals 14 residues. The CDR3 region is CASSFGRFTDTQYF. The CDR3 DNA sequence: TGTGCCAGCAGCTTCGGCAGGTTCACAGATACGCAGTATTTT.

The J gene is TRBJ2-3, the V gene TRBV9; D is unclear. This CDR3 region has 13 residues. Germline V gene sequence: CDR1 SGDLS, CDR2 YYNGEE. Trimming cost V 3 bases and J 5 bases, with 10 bases left between them. The CDR3, as DNA: TGTGCCAGCAGCGAAATCCCGGGAGATACGCAGTATTTT. Encoded protein: CASSEIPGDTQYF.

The rearrangement uses TRBV30 and TRBJ1-2, with D maybe TRBD1 (5 bases). Germline values: CDR1 GTSNPN, CDR2 SVGIG (reference sequence). CDR3 length equals 11 residues. V was trimmed by 3 bases and J by 7 bases, leaving 9 bases between them. The CDR3, as DNA: TGTGCCTGGAGCGGCGACAGTGGCTACACCTTC. Amino acids: CAWSGDSGYTF.

V usage is TRBV6-5 and J usage is TRBJ1-1, with D possibly TRBD1 on 5 matching bases. V was pared by 7 bases and J by 1 base, with 10 bases between. The CDR3 spans 13 residues. The germline V gene encodes CDR1 MNHEY and CDR2 SVGAGI. CDR3 protein: CASTRQPNTEAFF. CDR3 coding DNA: TGTGCCAGCACACGACAGCCGAACACTGAAGCTTTCTTT.

This clone has a single count. This chain uses TRBV7-9 with TRBJ1-1; D gene uncertain. The V end lost 5 bases, the J end lost 0 bases, and 19 bases lay between the germline ends. Germline loops: CDR1 SEHNR, CDR2 FQNEAQ (reference sequence). The CDR3 is made up of 17 amino acids. CDR3: CASSPTGGRQMNTEAFF. CDR3 sequence (DNA): TGTGCCAGCAGCCCCACCGGAGGGAGGCAGATGAACACTGAAGCTTTCTTT. Complete variable domain (other parts from reference TRBV7-9 and TRBJ1-1): DTGVSQNPRHKITKRGQNVTFRCDPISEHNRLYWYRQTLGQGPEFLTYFQNEAQLEKSRLLSDRFSAERPKGSFSTLEIQRTEQGDSAMYLCASSPTGGRQMNTEAFFGQGTRLTVV.

The chain has TRBV28 and TRBJ2-4; D may be TRBD2 (6 bases). In germline, CDR1 is MDHEN, CDR2 SYDVKM. V was pared by 6 bases and J by 1 base, with 16 bases between. The CDR3 is made up of 16 amino acids. The CDR3 loop is CASSWDFPGAKNIQYF. The CDR3 DNA follows: TGTGCCAGCAGCTGGGACTTTCCCGGCGCCAAAAACATTCAGTACTTC.

This clone was observed a single time. This rearrangement joins TRBV2 to TRBJ1-5, with TRBD1 matching 11 bases. Germline V gene sequence: CDR1 SNHLY, CDR2 FYNNEI. The CDR3 contains 15 residues. The V gene end was trimmed by 4 bases and the J gene end by 7 bases; junction bases not matched to a gene: 6. The CDR3 reads CASSGRTGGGQPQHF. In nucleotides, the CDR3 is TGTGCCAGCAGTGGACGGACAGGGGGCGGGCAGCCCCAGCATTTT.

The chain links TRBV6-5 to TRBJ1-1; no clear D. The germline gives CDR1 MNHEY, CDR2 SVGAGI. V lost 6 bases, J lost 0 bases, and 11 bases lay in between. This CDR3 contains 14 residues. Written as DNA, the CDR3 is TGTGCCAGCAGCCTACGGGAGATGAACACTGAAGCTTTCTTT. Its protein product is CASSLREMNTEAFF.

Comments on this clone: A read error may explain this, as a much larger clone is one base away. The chain carries TRBV7-2 and TRBJ1-1; 7 bases align to TRBD1. This CDR3 region has 14 residues. V was clipped by 4 bases and J by 1 base; unmatched bases: 3. Germline values: CDR1 SGHTA, CDR2 FQGNSA. CDR3 in amino acids: CASSWRQGNTEAFF. The CDR3 DNA reads TGTGCCAGCAGCTGGCGACAGGGGAACACTGAAGCTTTCTTT.

This chain joins TRBV28 and TRBJ2-4, with 9 bases fitting TRBD1. J gave up 6 bases and V 3 bases, and 9 bases lay outside the gene matches. CDR1 is MDHEN and CDR2 is SYDVKM in the germline V gene. The CDR3 has 16 amino acids. Here the CDR3 reads CASSFALGQGGNIQYF. CDR3 DNA: TGTGCCAGCAGTTTCGCGTTGGGACAGGGAGGAAACATTCAGTACTTC.

The chain uses TRBV6-6 and TRBJ1-4; D ambiguous. Germline V lookup: CDR1 MNHNY, CDR2 SVGAGI (reference sequence). With 7 bases removed from V and 14 bases from J, the gap between germline ends came to 14 bases. This CDR3 contains 11 residues. The DNA for the CDR3 is TGTGCCAGCACCCAAGAGGTGAGGCTGTTTTTT. This translates into CASTQEVRLFF.

The chain employs TRBV18 and TRBJ2-2; possible D gene TRBD2, 5 bases. The CDR3 covers 17 residues. The germline V and J ends were trimmed by 2 bases and 0 bases, with 13 bases remaining between them. In germline, CDR1 is KGHSH, CDR2 LQKENI. The CDR3 reads CASSPSEAVSNTGELFF. The CDR3, as DNA: TGTGCCAGCTCACCAAGCGAAGCGGTGTCGAACACCGGGGAGCTGTTTTTT.

As to this clone: At the DNA level, this CDR3 is encoded by other sequences in the same sample as well. The rearrangement joins TRBV5-1 to TRBJ2-7; 8 bases are a match to TRBD1. The junction had 0 bases not matched to a gene; V was cut back by 1 base and J by 3 bases. CDR3 length: 13 amino acids. Germline-derived CDR1 and CDR2 are SGHRS and YFSETQ. CDR3 nucleotide sequence: TGCGCCAGCAGCTTGACAGGGGGCTACGAGCAGTACTTC. It translates to CASSLTGGYEQYF.